This T cell receptor beta chain was captured in a study of T cell repertoires in ileal Crohn's disease. Background on the study: About 37% were active smokers at surgery; median disease duration was roughly 7.9 years.

This CDR3 is built from 16 residues. CDR1 SNHLY and CDR2 FYNNEI come from the germline V gene. V shed 6 bases and J shed 0 bases, with 18 bases lying between them. Regarding the study as a whole: Every patient over 26.8% clonality showed endoscopic recurrence.

Concerning this clone: The antigen is undetermined.

Measured with immunoSEQ multiplex PCR; TCRdb has only the in-frame clones, and not every one. The profile shows over 25,000 clones, 80% of them singletons. Sequencing was done on a sample of ileal tissue. The genes are TRBV2 and TRBJ2-7; tentative D call: TRBD1 (6 bases). This sequence was found in an adult with Crohn's disease. The CDR3 coding sequence is TGTGCCAGCAGCCAAACACAGGGCTACATCTCCTACGAGCAGTACTTC. The encoded protein is CASSQTQGYISYEQYF.